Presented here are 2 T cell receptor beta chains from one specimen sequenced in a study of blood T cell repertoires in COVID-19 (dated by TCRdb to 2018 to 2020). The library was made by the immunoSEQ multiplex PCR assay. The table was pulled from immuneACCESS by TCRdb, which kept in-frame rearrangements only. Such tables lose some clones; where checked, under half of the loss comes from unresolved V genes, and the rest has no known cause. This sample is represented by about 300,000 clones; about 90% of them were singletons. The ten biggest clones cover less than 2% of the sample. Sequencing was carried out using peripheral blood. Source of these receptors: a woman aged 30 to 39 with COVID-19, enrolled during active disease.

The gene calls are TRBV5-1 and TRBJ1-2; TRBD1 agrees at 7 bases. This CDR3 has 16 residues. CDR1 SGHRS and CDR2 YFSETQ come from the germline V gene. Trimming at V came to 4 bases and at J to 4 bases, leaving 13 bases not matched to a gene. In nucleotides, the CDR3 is TGCGCCAGCAGCGTAGGCCCAGGGAACAGGGGCTATGGCTACACCTTC. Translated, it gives CASSVGPGNRGYGYTF.

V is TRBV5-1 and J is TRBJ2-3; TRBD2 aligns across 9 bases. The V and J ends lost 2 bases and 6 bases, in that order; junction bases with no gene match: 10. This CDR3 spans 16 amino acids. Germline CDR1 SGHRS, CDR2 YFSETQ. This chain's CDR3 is CASSFGTSQVRDTQYF. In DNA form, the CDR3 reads TGCGCCAGCAGCTTCGGGACTAGCCAAGTACGGGATACGCAGTATTTT.